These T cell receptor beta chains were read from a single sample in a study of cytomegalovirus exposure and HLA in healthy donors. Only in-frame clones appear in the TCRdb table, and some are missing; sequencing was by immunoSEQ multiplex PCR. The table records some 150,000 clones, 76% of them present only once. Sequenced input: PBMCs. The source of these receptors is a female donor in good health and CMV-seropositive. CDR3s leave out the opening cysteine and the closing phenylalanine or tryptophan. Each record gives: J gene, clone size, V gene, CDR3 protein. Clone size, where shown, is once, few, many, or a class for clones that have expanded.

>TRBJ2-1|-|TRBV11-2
ASSRLAGGPSSYNEQF
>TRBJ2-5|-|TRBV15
ATSRAGETQY
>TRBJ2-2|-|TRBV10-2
ASSTTSGGNTGELF
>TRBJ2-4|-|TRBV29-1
SVEDRTGGKFQY
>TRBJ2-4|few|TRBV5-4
ASSLAQGVNIQY
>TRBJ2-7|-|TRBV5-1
ASSLLAGNSVGEQY
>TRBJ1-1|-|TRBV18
ASSLTANTEAF
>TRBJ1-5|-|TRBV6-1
ASSEAGGSRGLQPQH
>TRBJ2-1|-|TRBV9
ASSGRGFNEQF
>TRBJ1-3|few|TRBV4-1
ASSQDRARNTIY